Below are 20 T cell receptor beta chains sequenced from a single sample in a study of kidney transplant recipient with SARS-CoV-2 infection (dated by TCRdb to the early 2020s). The time point label on this specimen signifies: pre-pandemic baseline sample and day 111 after first positive SARS-CoV-2 test. The sequencer was an Illumina MiSeq. The public reads were reanalyzed by TCRdb: fastp trimming at Q25, MiXCR alignment, in-frame beta chains only. Each CDR3 protein gets just one entry, which takes the most common genes and DNA from the rows behind it. The sample table lists about 240,000 distinct CDR3 sequences, roughly 26% of them with a count of one. Roughly 7.3% of the sample rests with the top ten. Here the sequenced sample was a blood sample, taken at baseline and on roughly day 110 from a kidney transplant recipient. These receptors originate from a male patient younger than 45 who had COVID-19 and was a kidney transplant recipient. After a transplant, the graft donor may have provided part of the T cells.

This clonotype was recorded many times. CDR3 protein: CASSVGGGSSGNTIYF. The DNA of the CDR3 is TGTGCCAGCAGCGTAGGGGGCGGGAGCTCTGGAAACACCATATATTTT. The V and J genes are TRBV9 and TRBJ1-3; TRBD1 is a possible D gene (5 bases). In germline, CDR1 is SGDLS, CDR2 YYNGEE. This CDR3 has 16 amino acids. Deletions cut 0 bases from V and 0 bases from J, with 10 bases between.

The V and J genes are TRBV6-2 or TRBV6-3 and TRBJ2-1, with D maybe TRBD2 (5 bases). This CDR3 contains 17 residues. The V end was cut by 4 bases, the J end by 8 bases, with 24 bases between. Germline CDR1 MNHEY, CDR2 SVGEGT. DNA for the CDR3: TGTGCCAGCAGTTTCGGTTTGGGGAGCTCTCCCCGGGATGAGCAGTTCTTC. Its translation: CASSFGLGSSPRDEQFF.

This clonotype was counted many times. The chain is built from TRBV20-1 and TRBJ2-7; 7 bases fit TRBD2. Germline trimming cut 3 bases from V and 4 bases from J; bases unmatched to any gene: 0. The CDR3 spans 11 residues. Germline V CDR1 and CDR2: DFQATT, SNEGSKA (reference sequence). The CDR3 DNA reads as TGCAGTGCTAGGGGGGGGTACGAGCAGTACTTC. It is translated as CSARGGYEQYF.

This clonotype was recorded many times. The chain joins TRBV5-1 to TRBJ1-2, with 10 bases that match TRBD1. The CDR3 is 15 amino acids. Germline CDR1 SGHRS, CDR2 YFSETQ. V lost 6 bases and J lost 7; bases outside the gene matches: 12. DNA of the CDR3: TGCGCCAGCACCCAGACAGGGGGCGCTTCTGGTGGCTACACCTTC. Translating it yields CASTQTGGASGGYTF.

This clonotype was detected many times. The rearrangement links TRBV5-1 to TRBJ2-3; D gene unclear. Germline lookup yields CDR1 SGHRS and CDR2 YFSETQ. The V end was cut by 0 bases, the J end by 5 bases, with 4 bases between. The CDR3 contains 12 residues. The CDR3 DNA is TGCGCCAGCAGCTTGGGTGAAGATACGCAGTATTTT. Amino acids: CASSLGEDTQYF.

Of note for this clonotype: This could be a read error, since a much larger clone is one nucleotide away. CDR3 sequence (DNA): TGTGCCGTAAGCTCGGTCCACACCATGTATTTT. Residues: CAVSSVHTMYF. This chain uses TRBV3-1 with TRBJ1-3; D is unclear. The CDR3 sequence is 11 residues long. CDR1 is LGHDT, CDR2 YNNKEL, per germline (reference sequence).

At least ten counts were recorded for this clonotype. The chain uses TRBV27 and TRBJ2-7, with 8 bases lining up with TRBD1. This CDR3 is built from 16 residues. Trimming removed 5 bases from V and 0 bases from J; junction bases left unmatched: 9. Germline V gives CDR1 MNHEY, CDR2 SMNVEV (reference sequence). In DNA, the CDR3 is TGTGCCAGCAGTCTTATCTGGACAGGGCCCTCCTACGAGCAGTACTTC. Translation: CASSLIWTGPSYEQYF.

As to this clonotype: This clone may be a read error of a much larger clone one base away. The chain has TRBV3-1 and TRBJ1-2; D unresolved. V lost 7 bases and J 4 bases, leaving 25 bases between the germline ends. This CDR3 is 17 amino acids long. Germline V gene data show CDR1 as LGHDT and CDR2 as YNNKEL (reference sequence). The CDR3 here is CASNSHGTLRKTYGYTF. The CDR3 coding sequence is TGTGCCAGCAACTCCCACGGCACCCTTCGAAAGACCTATGGCTACACCTTC.

This clonotype was counted ten times or more. The rearrangement joins TRBV16 to TRBJ1-2; no firm D call. This CDR3 comprises 17 residues. V was clipped by 4 bases and J by 4 bases, with 22 bases between them. Germline V gene sequence: CDR1 KGHSY, CDR2 FQNENV. The CDR3 bases are TGTGCCAGCAGCCTGAGTGGGGTCGTTAGAAAGACCTATGGCTACACCTTC. Protein sequence: CASSLSGVVRKTYGYTF.

The CDR3 spells CASNLGGDATIGGYAEAFF. The CDR3, as DNA: TGTGCCAGCAACCTAGGGGGGGACGCCACCATCGGAGGATACGCTGAAGCTTTCTTT. The chain carries TRBV2 and TRBJ1-1; maybe TRBD1 (6 bases). Trimming took 7 bases from V and 6 from J, leaving 33 bases between them. The CDR3 contains 19 residues. Germline CDR1 is SNHLY and CDR2 is FYNNEI.

About this clonotype: A read error may explain this, as a much larger clone is one base away. The chain uses TRBV9 and TRBJ1-3; maybe TRBD1 (5 bases). Germline CDR1 SGDLS, CDR2 YYNGEE. The length of the CDR3 is 17 residues. Trimming shortened V by 1 base and J by 2 bases, and 16 bases separated the two germline ends. The CDR3 loop is CASSVFGGELTGNTIYF. The CDR3 region has the DNA TGTGCCAGCAGCGTATTTGGGGGGGAGCTTACTGGAAACACCATATATTTT.

This clonotype is a singleton in its sample. At one of its ends the junction is not consistent with the germline gene, which may arise from a read error. V gene TRBV6-6 combines with J gene TRBJ2-7; 8 positions agree with TRBD2. The CDR3 length is 16 residues. From germline, CDR1 is MNHNY and CDR2 SVGAGI (reference sequence). The CDR3 loop reads CASSQAGAGGSYGQYF. CDR3 nucleotide sequence: TGTGCCAGCAGCCAGGCAGGGGCGGGAGGTTCCTACGGGCAGTACTTC.

The rearrangement links TRBV6-2 or TRBV6-3 to TRBJ2-7; 11 nucleotides line up with TRBD1. Germline CDR1 is MNHEY and CDR2 is SVGEGT. The CDR3 runs to 15 residues. V lost 2 bases and J lost 5; bases outside the gene matches: 5. DNA for the CDR3: TGTGCCAGCAGTTACGCGGGACAGGGGGGAAACGAGCAGTACTTC. Amino acids: CASSYAGQGGNEQYF.

This clonotype has a count of ten or more. The genes are TRBV2 and TRBJ2-5; D may match TRBD1 or TRBD2 (5 bases each). Trimming stripped 6 bases from V and 0 bases from J, with 26 bases between. The CDR3 length is 19 residues. Germline V gives CDR1 SNHLY, CDR2 FYNNEI. CDR3 nucleotides: TGTGCCAGCAGGGGGGATACTACCGTATCCTTTACGTACCAAGAGACCCAGTACTTC. Its protein product is CASRGDTTVSFTYQETQYF.

Of note for this clonotype: Being one base from a much bigger clone, this may be a read error. The chain employs TRBV2 and TRBJ1-4, with a tentative D call TRBD1 (6 bases). Germline V gives CDR1 SNHLY, CDR2 FYNNEI. This CDR3 is built from 15 residues. CDR3 region: CASGELSGAPEKLFF. The CDR3 bases are TGTGCCAGCGGTGAATTGTCAGGGGCTCCCGAAAAACTGTTTTTT.

This clonotype was seen repeatedly, ten times or more. V usage is TRBV11-2 and J usage is TRBJ2-7; no reliable D call. V lost 5 bases and J 3 bases, leaving 8 bases between the germline ends. Germline CDR1 reads SGHAT; CDR2 reads FQNNGV. There are 12 residues in the CDR3. CDR3 in amino acids: CASSDSIYEQYF. Written as DNA, the CDR3 is TGTGCCAGCAGCGACTCTATCTACGAGCAGTACTTC.

This clonotype has only a few counts. The chain employs TRBV6-5 and TRBJ2-7; D unresolved. CDR3 length: 11 amino acids. Deletions cut 1 base from V and 3 bases from J, with 1 base between. Germline V gene sequence: CDR1 MNHEY, CDR2 SVGAGI. The CDR3 reads CASSYFYEQYF. DNA for the CDR3: TGTGCCAGCAGTTACTTCTACGAGCAGTACTTC.

Of note for this clonotype: A much larger clone lies one base from this, so it may be a read error. This rearrangement joins TRBV15 to TRBJ1-4, with D tentatively TRBD1 (5 bases). Looked up from germline, CDR1 is LNHNV and CDR2 is YYDKDF (reference sequence). V lost 8 bases and J lost 7, with 17 bases in between. CDR3 size: 14 residues. CDR3 in amino acids: CATCTGRGREKLFF. The CDR3, as DNA: TGTGCCACCTGTACGGGGAGGGGCCGTGAAAAACTGTTTTTT.

This clonotype was recorded at least ten times. This chain connects TRBV11-3 to TRBJ2-7; no definite D call. The V and J ends lost 4 bases and 2 bases respectively, with 3 bases between them. Germline assignment: CDR1 SGHNT and CDR2 YENEEA. This CDR3 comprises 11 residues. CDR3 amino acids: CASSSTYEQYF. CDR3 nucleotide sequence: TGTGCCAGCAGCTCCACCTACGAGCAGTACTTC.

This clonotype was seen many times. The V gene is TRBV19, the J gene TRBJ1-2; no definite D call. The germline V and J ends were trimmed by 5 bases and 4 bases, with 23 bases remaining between them. Germline CDR1 and CDR2: LNHDA and SQIVND (reference sequence). This CDR3 is built from 17 residues. The CDR3 is CASSRYVTNRKTYGYTF. CDR3 sequence (DNA): TGTGCCAGTAGTCGTTATGTGACAAATCGAAAGACCTATGGCTACACCTTC.